A single sample is the source of the 3 T cell receptor beta chains below, sequenced in a study of cytomegalovirus exposure and HLA in healthy donors. The PCR ran on 60 Vbeta and 13 Jbeta primers. The data were produced by immunoSEQ multiplex PCR, yet TCRdb's version contains in-frame clones alone and is incomplete. Of around 140,000 clones in the sample, about 64% were seen once. Specimen: PBMCs. These TCRs come from a woman aged 35 to 49 in good health and CMV-seronegative.

The chain links TRBV7-2 to TRBJ2-2, with 8 bases lining up with TRBD1. With 5 bases clipped from V and 9 bases from J, the junction kept 5 bases outside the gene matches. Germline CDR1 reads SGHTA; CDR2 reads FQGNSA. CDR3 length: 13 residues. CDR3 in DNA: TGTGCCAGCAGCGCGGACAGGGAGCGGGAGCTGTTTTTT. It is translated as CASSADRERELFF. The full variable domain, rest sourced from reference TRBV7-2 and TRBJ2-2, is GAGVSQSPSNKVTEKGKDVELRCDPISGHTALYWYRQSLGQGLEFLIYFQGNSAPDKSGLPSDRFSAERTGGSVSTLTIQRTQQEDSAVYLCASSADRERELFFGEGSRLTVL.

As regards this clone: In the same sample, other DNA sequences code for this CDR3. The chain employs TRBV7-9 and TRBJ1-1; D is unresolved. The CDR3 consists of 14 residues. The germline CDR1 and CDR2 sequences are SEHNR and FQNEAQ (reference sequence). V was trimmed by 1 base and J by 6 bases, leaving 12 bases between them. The CDR3 here is CASSLEDIWAEAFF. CDR3 in DNA: TGTGCCAGCAGCTTAGAAGACATTTGGGCTGAAGCTTTCTTT.

The chain joins TRBV6-6 to TRBJ2-7; D perhaps matches TRBD1 (6 bases). CDR1 MNHNY and CDR2 SVGAGI come from the germline V gene (reference sequence). The CDR3 length is 15 residues. V was shortened by 5 bases and J by 7 bases, with 21 bases between the two germline ends. In DNA form, the CDR3 reads TGTGCCAGCAGTCCGAGCGACAGGCTACGAGGGGAGCAGTACTTC. Its translation: CASSPSDRLRGEQYF.